This TCR beta chain derives from a study of CD8 T cells in ankylosing spondylitis (dated by TCRdb to the late 2010s). In terms of the full investigation: The study set out to find disease-linked TCR variants by profiling T cell receptor beta repertoires in ankylosing spondylitis patients and healthy donors. The full study cohort was made up of about 25 ankylosing spondylitis patients and 108 healthy donors. Peripheral blood was sampled, and synovial fluid was also collected from ankylosing spondylitis patients. Points the paper makes about the study in general: A TCR beta motif of several highly homologous amino acid variants appeared characteristic of blood from ankylosing spondylitis patients. The disease-linked clones were reported to be significantly enriched in matched synovial fluid samples from ankylosing spondylitis patients. The disease-linked clones had a CD8+ phenotype and were found at relatively low frequencies in peripheral blood. Some TCR beta motif variants had previously been reported in synovial fluid and blood of reactive arthritis patients, which suggested common disease-initiation mechanisms.

The data were produced on an Illumina HiSeq 2500. TCR beta libraries were prepared by quantitative 5'-RACE with molecular barcodes. The published analysis was carried out like this. A new computational method, built on a probabilistic model of VDJ rearrangement, was used to identify disease-linked TCR variants. TCRdb ran its own pipeline on the public reads, namely fastp trimming at Q25 and MiXCR clone calling, and kept in-frame beta chains. Here each entry gathers all rows of one CDR3 protein and keeps the most common genes and DNA. These V and J calls rely on TCRdb rather than the paper's analysis. The sample profile shows 200,000 to 250,000 distinct CDR3 sequences; 6% to 8% of them were found once. The top ten clones comprise about 14% of the sample. Many counts were recorded for this clonotype. Which antigen it targets is not known. No much larger clonotype is one base removed from it; base qualities were not supplied.

The CDR3 covers 14 residues, taking in both the cysteine and the phenylalanine. The kept DNA is CDR3 alone, 42 bases in frame from the first base. V lost 3 bases and J lost 4 bases, and the count of bases not matched to a germline gene is 5. The germline V gene provides CDR1 MGHRA and CDR2 YSYEKL. The rearranged segments are TRBV4-1 and TRBJ2-7; 8 nucleotides in the junction match TRBD2. The TCR comes from a male donor with ankylosing spondylitis. The sample comprised blood, either unsorted or a sorted T cell fraction (not recorded which). The nucleotides read TGCGCCAGCAGCCAGGACGGGAGGGGATACGAGCAGTACTTC. Translated, it gives CASSQDGRGYEQYF.